This entry lists 12 T cell receptor beta chains sequenced from one sample in a study of T cells in Graves' hyperthyroidism and ophthalmopathy. It was RNA transcripts that yielded the amplified TCR beta CDR3 regions. With the HTBI primer set, the TCR CDR3 went through a first round of RT-PCR. Each CDR3 protein gets one entry after TCRdb re-called the multiplex PCR reads with MiXCR. Of approximately 560,000 distinct CDR3 sequences in the sample, 40% to 55% were seen once. The sample comprised peripheral blood or thyroid tissue (not recorded which). These receptors came from a woman between 18 and 30 years old with Graves' hyperthyroidism.

V and J are TRBV6-1 and TRBJ2-5; maybe TRBD1 (5 bases). Germline V gene data show CDR1 as MNHNS and CDR2 as SASEGT. The CDR3 spans 13 residues. Trimming took off 8 bases at V and 3 bases at J, with 13 bases between the two ends. The chain's CDR3 is CASSRIREETQYF. For the CDR3, the DNA is TGTGCCAGCTCCCGGATCAGGGAAGAGACCCAGTACTTC.

This chain links TRBV29-1 with TRBJ1-2, with D possibly matching TRBD1 (5 bases). V was cut by 4 bases and J by 11 bases, with 23 bases left in between. This CDR3 is built from 14 residues. Germline CDR1 SQVTM, CDR2 ANQGSEA. CDR3 region: CSVVTVWGLDTYTF. Written as DNA, the CDR3 is TGCAGCGTTGTTACGGTCTGGGGGTTGGATACGTACACCTTC.

Points on this clonotype: A single base separates this from a much larger clone, so it may be a read error. This chain joins TRBV10-3 and TRBJ2-7; D remains ambiguous. This CDR3 region has 13 residues. CDR1 is ENHRY and CDR2 is SYGVKD in the germline V gene. As DNA, the CDR3 is TGTGCCATCAGCGAACGGGTTTTCGACGAGCAGCACTTC. Its translation is CAISERVFDEQHF.

The rearrangement joins TRBV7-9 to TRBJ1-1, with 7 bases fitting TRBD1. There are 13 residues in the CDR3. Per the germline V gene, CDR1 is SEHNR and CDR2 is FQNEAQ (reference sequence). The V gene end was trimmed by 5 bases and the J gene end by 7 bases; junction bases not matched to a gene: 7. CDR3 region: CASSHGQVNEAFF. The CDR3 DNA is TGTGCCAGCAGCCATGGACAGGTTAATGAAGCTTTCTTT.

This sequence joins TRBV7-7 and TRBJ2-5, with D possibly being TRBD1 (5 bases). The CDR3 runs to 14 residues. In germline, CDR1 is SSHAT, CDR2 FNYEAQ (reference sequence). V was trimmed by 5 bases and J by 4 bases, leaving 14 bases between them. In nucleotides, the CDR3 is TGTGCCAGCAGCCAAGATCCCACAGGAGAGACCCAGTACTTC. It translates to CASSQDPTGETQYF.

The gene calls are TRBV25-1 and TRBJ2-7; 7 bases agree with TRBD1. The germline CDR1 and CDR2 sequences are MGHDK and SYGVNS. V dropped 6 bases and J dropped 3; count of bases not matched to a gene: 11. The CDR3 totals 15 residues. The CDR3 DNA follows: TGTGCCAGCAGCCCCCCTTGGGGACAGAGCTACGAGCAGTACTTC. This sequence encodes CASSPPWGQSYEQYF.

The V gene is TRBV2, the J gene TRBJ1-5; D remains ambiguous. This CDR3 is 16 amino acids long. Germline V lookup: CDR1 SNHLY, CDR2 FYNNEI. Trimming took off 0 bases at V and 0 bases at J, with 9 bases between the two ends. The CDR3 coding sequence is TGTGCCAGCAGTGAAGCGCTAATGGGTAGCAATCAGCCCCAGCATTTT. Translating gives CASSEALMGSNQPQHF.

The genes are TRBV7-2 and TRBJ1-1; D not certain. Germline values: CDR1 SGHTA, CDR2 FQGNSA. The V gene lost 1 base and the J gene lost 10 bases, with 7 bases spanning the gap. The CDR3 contains 11 residues. CDR3 amino acids: CASSLGSTAFF. The CDR3 nucleotides are TGTGCCAGCAGCTTAGGCAGTACAGCTTTCTTT. The full variable domain, rest sourced from reference TRBV7-2 and TRBJ1-1, is GAGVSQSPSNKVTEKGKDVELRCDPISGHTALYWYRQSLGQGLEFLIYFQGNSAPDKSGLPSDRFSAERTGGSVSTLTIQRTQQEDSAVYLCASSLGSTAFFGQGTRLTVV.

This chain joins TRBV7-3 and TRBJ2-2; maybe TRBD2 (5 bases). Trimming took 3 bases from V and 1 from J, leaving 6 bases between them. The CDR3 covers 14 residues. Germline-derived CDR1 and CDR2 are SGHTA and FQGTGA. The CDR3 nucleotides read TGTGCCAGCAGCTTCGGGGTGAACACCGGGGAGCTGTTTTTT. Protein product: CASSFGVNTGELFF.

The gene calls are TRBV2 and TRBJ1-1; D possibly corresponds to TRBD1 (6 bases). The CDR3 length is 15 residues. Trimming took 3 bases from V and 3 from J, leaving 14 bases between them. The germline CDR1 and CDR2 sequences are SNHLY and FYNNEI. The CDR3 loop is CASSEGGGAHTEAFF. CDR3 sequence (DNA): TGTGCCAGCAGTGAGGGGGGGGGCGCGCACACTGAAGCTTTCTTT.

The chain recombines TRBV10-3 with TRBJ1-5; D not resolved. Germline loops: CDR1 ENHRY, CDR2 SYGVKD. The V gene lost 5 bases and the J gene lost 3 bases, with 5 bases spanning the gap. The CDR3 has 12 amino acids. CDR3: CAISPPNQPQHF. The CDR3 DNA is TGTGCCATCAGTCCTCCCAATCAGCCCCAGCATTTT.

The V call is TRBV11-3, the J call TRBJ1-1; D uncertain. Trimming removed 4 bases at V and 6 bases at J, with 12 bases between. The CDR3 sequence is 13 residues long. CDR1 and CDR2 from the germline V gene are SGHNT and YENEEA. The CDR3 region is CASSSPYRAEAFF. CDR3 nucleotide sequence: TGTGCCAGCAGCTCCCCATATAGAGCTGAAGCTTTCTTT.